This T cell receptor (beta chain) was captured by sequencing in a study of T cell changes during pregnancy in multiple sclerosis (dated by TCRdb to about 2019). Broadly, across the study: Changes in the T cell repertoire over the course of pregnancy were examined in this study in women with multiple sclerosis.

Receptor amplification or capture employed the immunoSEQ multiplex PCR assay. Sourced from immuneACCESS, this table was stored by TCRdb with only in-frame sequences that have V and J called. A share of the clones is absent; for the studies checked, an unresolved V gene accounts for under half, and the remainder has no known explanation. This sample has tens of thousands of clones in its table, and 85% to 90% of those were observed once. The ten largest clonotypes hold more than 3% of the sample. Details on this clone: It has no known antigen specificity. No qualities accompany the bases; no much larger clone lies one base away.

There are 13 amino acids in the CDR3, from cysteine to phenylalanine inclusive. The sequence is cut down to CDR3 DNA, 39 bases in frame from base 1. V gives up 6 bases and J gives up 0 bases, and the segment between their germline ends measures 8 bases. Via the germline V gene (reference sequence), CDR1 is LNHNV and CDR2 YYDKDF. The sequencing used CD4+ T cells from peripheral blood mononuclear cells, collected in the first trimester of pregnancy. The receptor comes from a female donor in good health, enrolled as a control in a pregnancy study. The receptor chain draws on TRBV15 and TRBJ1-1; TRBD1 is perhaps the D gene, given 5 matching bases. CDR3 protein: CATRKGMNTEAFF. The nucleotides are TGTGCCACCAGAAAGGGGATGAACACTGAAGCTTTCTTT.